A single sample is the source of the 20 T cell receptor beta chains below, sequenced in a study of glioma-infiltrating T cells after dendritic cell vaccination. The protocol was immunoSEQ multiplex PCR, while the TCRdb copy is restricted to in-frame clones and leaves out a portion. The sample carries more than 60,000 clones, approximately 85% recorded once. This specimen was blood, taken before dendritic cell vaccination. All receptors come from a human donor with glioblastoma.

The CDR3 DNA sequence: TGTGCCAGCAGGTCGCAGGGAACAGAAAAACTGTTTTTT. Its translation is CASRSQGTEKLFF. The chain couples TRBV6-1 to TRBJ1-4; D possibly corresponds to TRBD1 (5 bases). The CDR3 length is 13 residues. Germline V gives CDR1 MNHNS, CDR2 SASEGT. Deletions cut 6 bases from V and 8 bases from J, with 13 bases between.

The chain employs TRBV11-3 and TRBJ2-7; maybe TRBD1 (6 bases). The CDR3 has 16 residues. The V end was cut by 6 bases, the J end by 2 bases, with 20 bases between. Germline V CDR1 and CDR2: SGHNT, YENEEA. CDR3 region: CASRPGQRFPAYEQYF. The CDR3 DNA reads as TGTGCCAGCAGACCGGGACAAAGGTTCCCCGCCTACGAGCAGTACTTC. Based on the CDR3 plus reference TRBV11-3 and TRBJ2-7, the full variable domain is EAGVVQSPRYKIIEKKQPVAFWCNPISGHNTLYWYLQNLGQGPELLIRYENEEAVDDSQLPKDRFSAERLKGVDSTLKIQPAELGDSAVYLCASRPGQRFPAYEQYFGPGTRLTVT.

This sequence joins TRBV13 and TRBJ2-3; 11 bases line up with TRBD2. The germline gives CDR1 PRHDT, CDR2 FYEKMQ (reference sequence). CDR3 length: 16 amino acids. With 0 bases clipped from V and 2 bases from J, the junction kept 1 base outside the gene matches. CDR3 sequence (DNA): TGTGCCAGCAGCTTAGGTAGCGGGGGGGCCACAGATACGCAGTATTTT. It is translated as CASSLGSGGATDTQYF.

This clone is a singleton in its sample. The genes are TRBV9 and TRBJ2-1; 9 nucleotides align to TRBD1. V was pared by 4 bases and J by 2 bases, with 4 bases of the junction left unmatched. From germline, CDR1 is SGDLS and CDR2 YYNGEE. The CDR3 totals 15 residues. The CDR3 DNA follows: TGTGCCAGCAGCCCCAGGGACAGGGCCTACAATGAGCAGTTCTTC. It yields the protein CASSPRDRAYNEQFF.

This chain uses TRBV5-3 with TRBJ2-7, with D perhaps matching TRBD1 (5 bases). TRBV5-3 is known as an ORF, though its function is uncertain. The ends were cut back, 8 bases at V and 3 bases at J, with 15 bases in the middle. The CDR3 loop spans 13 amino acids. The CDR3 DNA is TGTGCCAGCAGCCCCGACAGTCACTACGAGCAGTACTTC. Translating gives CASSPDSHYEQYF.

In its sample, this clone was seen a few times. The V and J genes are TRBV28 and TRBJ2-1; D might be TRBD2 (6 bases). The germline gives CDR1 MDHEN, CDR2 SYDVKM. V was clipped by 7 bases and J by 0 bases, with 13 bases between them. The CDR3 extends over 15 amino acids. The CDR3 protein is CASTLRGFSYNEQFF. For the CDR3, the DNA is TGTGCCAGCACCTTGCGGGGATTCTCCTACAATGAGCAGTTCTTC.

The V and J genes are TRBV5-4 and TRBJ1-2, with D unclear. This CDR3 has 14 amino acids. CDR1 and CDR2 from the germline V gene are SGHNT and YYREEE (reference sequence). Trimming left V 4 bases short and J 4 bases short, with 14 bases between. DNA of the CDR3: TGTGCCAGCAGCAGGTGGGGAGTTGGCTATGGCTACACCTTC. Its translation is CASSRWGVGYGYTF.

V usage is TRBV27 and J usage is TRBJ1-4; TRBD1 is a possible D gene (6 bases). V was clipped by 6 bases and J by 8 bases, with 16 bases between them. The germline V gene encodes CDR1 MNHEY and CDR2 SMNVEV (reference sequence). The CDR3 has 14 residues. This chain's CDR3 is CASRGWSGGEKLFF. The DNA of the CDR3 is TGTGCCAGCAGGGGTTGGTCGGGGGGCGAAAAACTGTTTTTT. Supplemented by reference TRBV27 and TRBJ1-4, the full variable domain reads EAQVTQNPRYLITVTGKKLTVTCSQNMNHEYMSWYRQDPGLGLRQIYYSMNVEVTDKGDVPEGYKVSRKEKRNFPLILESPSPNQTSLYFCASRGWSGGEKLFFGSGTQLSVL.

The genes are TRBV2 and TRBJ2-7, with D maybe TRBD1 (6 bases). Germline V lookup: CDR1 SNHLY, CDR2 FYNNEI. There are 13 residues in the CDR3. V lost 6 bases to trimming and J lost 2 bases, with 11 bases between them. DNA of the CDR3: TGTGCCAGCAGATCCCAGGGGCCCTACGAGCAGTACTTC. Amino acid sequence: CASRSQGPYEQYF.

In DNA form, the CDR3 reads TGTGCCAGCTCCCGTGCCCTCCTTTCAGCCGTTACAGGTTCAAATCAGCCCCAGCATTTT. This translates into CASSRALLSAVTGSNQPQHF. The chain couples TRBV18 to TRBJ1-5; TRBD1 is a possible D gene (5 bases). The germline V gene encodes CDR1 KGHSH and CDR2 LQKENI. Trimming took 6 bases from V and 4 from J, leaving 31 bases between them. The CDR3 contains 20 residues. Supplemented by reference TRBV18 and TRBJ1-5, the full variable domain reads NAGVMQNPRHLVRRRGQEARLRCSPMKGHSHVYWYRQLPEEGLKFMVYLQKENIIDESGMPKERFSAEFPKEGPSILRIQQVVRGDSAAYFCASSRALLSAVTGSNQPQHFGDGTRLSIL.

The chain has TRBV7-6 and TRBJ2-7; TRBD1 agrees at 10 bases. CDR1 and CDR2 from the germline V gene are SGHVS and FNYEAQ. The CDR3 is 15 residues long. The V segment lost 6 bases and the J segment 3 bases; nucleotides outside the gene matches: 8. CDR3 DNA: TGTGCCAGCAGTACTACGGGACAGGGGATCTACGAGCAGTACTTC. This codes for CASSTTGQGIYEQYF.

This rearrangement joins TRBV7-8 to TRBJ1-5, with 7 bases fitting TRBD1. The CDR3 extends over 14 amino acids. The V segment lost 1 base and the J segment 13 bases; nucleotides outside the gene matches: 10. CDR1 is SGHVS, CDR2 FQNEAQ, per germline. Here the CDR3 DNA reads TGTGCCAGCAGCTTAGAGGGGGCTGGTAGGCCACAGCATTTT. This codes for CASSLEGAGRPQHF.

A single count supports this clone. DNA for the CDR3: TGTGCCAGCAGCCCCCTCAGGGGCGAGGAGACCCAGTACTTC. It translates to CASSPLRGEETQYF. The chain carries TRBV7-6 and TRBJ2-5; maybe TRBD1 (6 bases). The CDR3 extends over 14 amino acids. CDR1 and CDR2 from the germline V gene are SGHVS and FNYEAQ. Trimming took off 5 bases at V and 5 bases at J, with 15 bases between the two ends.

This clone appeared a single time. CDR3 residues: CASSSNGLASGEQYF. The CDR3, as DNA: TGTGCCAGCAGCTCAAACGGACTAGCGAGCGGCGAGCAGTACTTC. The V and J genes are TRBV7-8 and TRBJ2-7; TRBD2 matches 9 bases. V lost 4 bases to trimming and J lost 6 bases; unmatched junction nucleotides: 10. The CDR3 loop spans 15 amino acids. The V gene's germline CDR1 is SGHVS and CDR2 FQNEAQ.

CDR3 sequence (DNA): TGTGCCAGCAGTTACGCCAGGGTGGGCGAGCAGTACTTC. It specifies CASSYARVGEQYF. V gene TRBV6-6 combines with J gene TRBJ2-7; maybe TRBD1 (5 bases). Germline V CDR1 and CDR2: MNHNY, SVGAGI (reference sequence). The germline V and J ends were trimmed by 2 bases and 6 bases, with 11 bases remaining between them. CDR3 length: 13 amino acids.

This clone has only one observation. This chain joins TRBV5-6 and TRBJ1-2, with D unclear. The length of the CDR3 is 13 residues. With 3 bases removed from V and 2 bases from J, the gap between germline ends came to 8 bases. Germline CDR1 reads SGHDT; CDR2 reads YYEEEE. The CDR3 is CASSSTRNYGYTF. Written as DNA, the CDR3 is TGTGCCAGCAGCTCCACTAGGAACTATGGCTACACCTTC.

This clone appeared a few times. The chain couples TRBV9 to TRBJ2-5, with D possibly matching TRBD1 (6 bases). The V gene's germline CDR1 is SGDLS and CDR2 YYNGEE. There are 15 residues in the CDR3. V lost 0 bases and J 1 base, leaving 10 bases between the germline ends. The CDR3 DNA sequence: TGTGCCAGCAGCGTAGTAACAGGGACCCAAGAGACCCAGTACTTC. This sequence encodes CASSVVTGTQETQYF.

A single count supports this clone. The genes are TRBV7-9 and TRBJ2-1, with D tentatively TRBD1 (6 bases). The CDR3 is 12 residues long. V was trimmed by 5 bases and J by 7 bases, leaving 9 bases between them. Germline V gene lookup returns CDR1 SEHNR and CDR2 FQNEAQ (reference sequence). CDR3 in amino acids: CASSTDRNEQFF. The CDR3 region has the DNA TGTGCCAGCAGCACGGACAGAAATGAGCAGTTCTTC.

The CDR3: CASSLESGGFPTIQYF. CDR3 DNA sequence: TGCGCCAGCAGCTTGGAGTCAGGGGGCTTCCCAACCATTCAGTACTTC. This rearrangement joins TRBV5-1 to TRBJ2-4; 8 bases match TRBD1. Germline V CDR1 and CDR2: SGHRS, YFSETQ. J was trimmed by 9 bases and V by 0 bases; bases with no gene match: 11. The CDR3 has 16 amino acids. The whole variable domain, filled in from reference TRBV5-1 and TRBJ2-4, reads KAGVTQTPRYLIKTRGQQVTLSCSPISGHRSVSWYQQTPGQGLQFLFEYFSETQRNKGNFPGRFSGRQFSNSRSEMNVSTLELGDSALYLCASSLESGGFPTIQYFGAGTRLSVL.

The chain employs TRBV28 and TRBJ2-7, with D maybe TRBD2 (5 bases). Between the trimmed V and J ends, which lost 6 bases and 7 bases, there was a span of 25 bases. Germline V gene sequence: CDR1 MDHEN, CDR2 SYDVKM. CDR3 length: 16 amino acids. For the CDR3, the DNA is TGTGCCAGCAGGCAGCTTAGCACTAAAAGACGCGGGGAGCAGTACTTC. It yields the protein CASRQLSTKRRGEQYF.